This TCR beta chain was recorded in a study of OX40 agonist ivuxolimab in advanced cancers. In the study overall: Partial response was recorded in three patients: one hepatocellular carcinoma and two cutaneous melanoma cases.

This clone was detected only once. The CDR3 has 16 residues. The germline V gene has CDR1 MDHEN and CDR2 SYDVKM. Trimming removed 5 bases at V and 0 bases at J, with 14 bases between. The data were produced by immunoSEQ multiplex PCR, yet TCRdb's version contains in-frame clones alone and is incomplete. The data show 40,000 to 60,000 clones, approximately 90% seen once. The genes are TRBV28 and TRBJ1-5; no definite D call. This receptor was taken from an adult with an advanced solid tumor such as melanoma, head and neck, liver or kidney cancer. The source was CD4+ or CD8+ T cells sorted from blood, collected in a trial of the OX40 agonist ivuxolimab. The CDR3 is CASSALFRDSNQPQHF. CDR3 coding DNA: TGTGCCAGCAGTGCCCTGTTTAGGGATAGCAATCAGCCCCAGCATTTT.